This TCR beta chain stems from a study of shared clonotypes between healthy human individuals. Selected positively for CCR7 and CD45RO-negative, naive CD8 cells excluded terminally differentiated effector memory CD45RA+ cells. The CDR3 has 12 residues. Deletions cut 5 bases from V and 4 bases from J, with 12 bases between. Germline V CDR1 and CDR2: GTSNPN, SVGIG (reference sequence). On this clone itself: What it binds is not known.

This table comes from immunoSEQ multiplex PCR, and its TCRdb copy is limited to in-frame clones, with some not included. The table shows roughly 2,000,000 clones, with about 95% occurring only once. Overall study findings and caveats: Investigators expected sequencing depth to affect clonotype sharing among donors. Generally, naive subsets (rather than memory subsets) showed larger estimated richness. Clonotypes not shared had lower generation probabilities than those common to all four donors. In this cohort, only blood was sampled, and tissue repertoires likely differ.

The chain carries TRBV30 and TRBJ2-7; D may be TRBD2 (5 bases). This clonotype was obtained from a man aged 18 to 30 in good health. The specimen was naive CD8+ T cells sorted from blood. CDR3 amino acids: CAWEGRRYEQYF. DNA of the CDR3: TGTGCCTGGGAGGGAAGACGGTACGAGCAGTACTTC. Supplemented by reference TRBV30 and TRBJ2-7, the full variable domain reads SQTIHQWPATLVQPVGSPLSLECTVEGTSNPNLYWYRQAAGRGLQLLFYSVGIGQISSEVPQNLSASRPQDRQFILSSKKLLLSDSGFYLCAWEGRRYEQYFGPGTRLTVT.